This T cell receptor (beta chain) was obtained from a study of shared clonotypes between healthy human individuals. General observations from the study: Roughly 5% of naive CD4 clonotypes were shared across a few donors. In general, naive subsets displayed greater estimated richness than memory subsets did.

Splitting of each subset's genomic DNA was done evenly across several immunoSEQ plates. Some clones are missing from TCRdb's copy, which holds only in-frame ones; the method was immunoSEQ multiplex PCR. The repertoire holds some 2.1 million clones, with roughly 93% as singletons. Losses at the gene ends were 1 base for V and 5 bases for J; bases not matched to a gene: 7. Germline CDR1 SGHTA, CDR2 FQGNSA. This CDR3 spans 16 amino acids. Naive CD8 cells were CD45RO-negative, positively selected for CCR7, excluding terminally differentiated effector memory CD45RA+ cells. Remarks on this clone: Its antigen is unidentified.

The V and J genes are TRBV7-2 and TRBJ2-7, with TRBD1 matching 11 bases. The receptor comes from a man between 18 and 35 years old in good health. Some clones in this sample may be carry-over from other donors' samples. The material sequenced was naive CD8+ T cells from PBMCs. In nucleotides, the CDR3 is TGTGCCAGCAGCTTAGATTTCAGGACAGGGGGCAACGAGCAGTACTTC. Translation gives CASSLDFRTGGNEQYF.